Listed here are 17 T cell receptor beta chains from one sample, sequenced in a study of HIV-infected patients and healthy controls. No cell fractionation was done, so the repertoire covers all unsorted peripheral blood T cells. cDNA was made from approximately 0.55 ug RNA using alpha and beta constant primers. Alpha and beta chain libraries were made separately by chain-specific third strand synthesis with multiplexing indices. MiXCR was run by TCRdb on the 5' RACE reads, yielding one entry per CDR3 protein. The table shows roughly 9,700 distinct CDR3 sequences, with around 8% occurring only once. Sequencing was performed on blood. These receptors were collected from an adult in good health.

This clonotype was seen ten or more times. CDR3 in DNA: TGTGCCAGCAGTTTAGGGTCCGGGGCCGGCTGGACCGGGGAGCTGTTTTTT. Translated: CASSLGSGAGWTGELFF. This chain joins TRBV27 and TRBJ2-2; either TRBD1 or TRBD2 may fit D (5 bases each). Germline loops: CDR1 MNHEY, CDR2 SMNVEV (reference sequence). The CDR3 runs 17 residues. V lost 2 bases, J lost 5 bases, and 18 bases lay in between.

This clonotype was detected only a few times. The chain is built from TRBV13 and TRBJ2-1; 8 bases are shared with TRBD2. V was pared by 3 bases and J by 7 bases, with 8 bases of the junction left unmatched. Germline CDR1 PRHDT, CDR2 FYEKMQ (reference sequence). This CDR3 has 15 residues. The CDR3 DNA reads TGTGCCAGCAGCTTCGCGGGACTAGGGGGGAATGAGCAGTTCTTC. This codes for CASSFAGLGGNEQFF.

By share of the sample, this clonotype is medium-sized. V is TRBV6-1 and J is TRBJ2-2; unclear D gene. Trimming removed 8 bases at V and 5 bases at J, with 9 bases between. Germline CDR1 MNHNS, CDR2 SASEGT. This CDR3 is 12 amino acids long. The CDR3 reads CASEVRTGELFF. CDR3 nucleotide sequence: TGTGCCAGCGAGGTTAGGACCGGGGAGCTGTTTTTT.

J is TRBJ1-4 and V is TRBV3-1; D is unclear. Germline V gives CDR1 LGHDT, CDR2 YNNKEL (reference sequence). The CDR3 spans 14 residues. Between the trimmed V and J ends, which lost 3 bases and 4 bases, there was a span of 9 bases. The CDR3 sequence: CASSHDTVNEKLFF. In nucleotides, the CDR3 is TGTGCCAGCAGCCATGACACAGTTAATGAAAAACTGTTTTTT.

The sample holds a few counts of this clonotype. The gene calls are TRBV30 and TRBJ1-3, with D perhaps TRBD1 (6 bases). CDR3 length: 17 amino acids. In germline, CDR1 is GTSNPN, CDR2 SVGIG (reference sequence). Trimming removed 2 bases at V and 0 bases at J, with 17 bases between. The CDR3 sequence is CAWSKGHRVGSGNTIYF. The CDR3 bases are TGTGCCTGGAGTAAGGGACATAGAGTAGGCTCTGGAAACACCATATATTTT.

By share of the sample, this clonotype is medium-sized. This chain joins TRBV12-3 or TRBV12-4 and TRBJ1-2; D unclear. V lost 4 bases to trimming and J lost 4 bases, with 13 bases between them. CDR3 length: 14 residues. The CDR3 coding sequence is TGTGCCAGCAGTTCCTGGGCGGGAAGCTATGGCTACACCTTC. Its translation: CASSSWAGSYGYTF.

A single count supports this clonotype. V usage is TRBV29-1 and J usage is TRBJ2-3; 8 positions agree with TRBD1. J gave up 0 bases and V 7 bases, and 9 bases lay outside the gene matches. CDR3 length: 15 amino acids. Germline V lookup: CDR1 SQVTM, CDR2 ANQGSEA. CDR3 sequence (DNA): TGCAGCGGATCGGACAGGGCCCATAGCACAGATACGCAGTATTTT. This encodes CSGSDRAHSTDTQYF.

This clonotype was found many times. CDR3 region: CASSYSNNRGNYGYTF. The CDR3 nucleotides are TGTGCCAGCAGTTACTCCAATAACAGGGGGAACTATGGCTACACCTTC. The rearrangement links TRBV6-5 to TRBJ1-2, with 8 bases lining up with TRBD1. Trimming at V came to 0 bases and at J to 2 bases, leaving 5 bases not matched to a gene. CDR3 length equals 16 residues. In germline, CDR1 is MNHEY, CDR2 SVGAGI.

By share of the sample, this clonotype is medium-sized (0.01 to 0.1%). The chain uses TRBV18 and TRBJ2-3; 10 bases are shared with TRBD1. The CDR3 contains 15 residues. With V trimmed by 4 bases and J by 3 bases, 4 bases remained unmatched. Germline V CDR1 and CDR2: KGHSH, LQKENI. CDR3 DNA sequence: TGTGCCAGCTCACTCGGGACAGGGGAGACAGATACGCAGTATTTT. This sequence encodes CASSLGTGETDTQYF.

The sample holds many counts of this clonotype. V gene TRBV20-1 combines with J gene TRBJ1-6, with TRBD1 matching 8 bases. There are 14 residues in the CDR3. J gave up 8 bases and V 0 bases, and 3 bases lay outside the gene matches. CDR1 DFQATT and CDR2 SNEGSKA come from the germline V gene (reference sequence). CDR3 protein: CSARDRTGYSPLHF. DNA of the CDR3: TGCAGTGCTAGAGATCGGACAGGGTATTCACCCCTCCACTTT.

This clonotype was recorded many times. V and J are TRBV11-2 and TRBJ2-3; D uncertain. The V gene's germline CDR1 is SGHAT and CDR2 FQNNGV. CDR3 length: 13 amino acids. V shed 5 bases and J shed 4 bases, with 10 bases lying between them. This CDR3 reads CASSRILADTQYF. The CDR3 DNA follows: TGTGCCAGCAGCCGGATTCTGGCAGATACGCAGTATTTT.

The rearrangement joins TRBV6-5 to TRBJ2-7; 15 bases map to TRBD2. Germline lookup yields CDR1 MNHEY and CDR2 SVGAGI. The CDR3 extends over 17 amino acids. V lost 4 bases, J lost 3 bases, and 7 bases stayed unmatched. CDR3 sequence: CASSLSGTSGGSYEQYF. CDR3 sequence (DNA): TGTGCCAGCAGTTTATCCGGGACTAGCGGGGGGAGCTACGAGCAGTACTTC.

Judged by abundance, this clonotype is medium-sized. The chain uses TRBV20-1 and TRBJ2-7; D is uncertain. The V gene's germline CDR1 is DFQATT and CDR2 SNEGSKA (reference sequence). V lost 5 bases, J lost 0 bases, and 14 bases lay in between. This CDR3 spans 14 amino acids. The DNA for the CDR3 is TGCAGTGCTCTCCCGGCGGCTAGCTCCTACGAGCAGTACTTC. Its translation: CSALPAASSYEQYF.

This clonotype was detected many times. At one end the junction does not follow the germline gene, possibly because of a read error. The V call is TRBV29-1, the J call TRBJ2-3; 8 bases agree with TRBD1. This CDR3 region has 14 residues. CDR1 is SQVTM, CDR2 ANQGSEA, per germline. The CDR3 is CSGEGQGRTDTQYF. The CDR3, as DNA: TGCAGCGGTGAAGGACAGGGACGCACAGATACGCAGTATTTT.

Many counts were recorded for this clonotype. The chain combines TRBV12-3 or TRBV12-4 with TRBJ1-2; a possible D gene is TRBD1 (5 bases). V lost 5 bases to trimming and J lost 6 bases, with 25 bases between them. The CDR3 is made up of 17 amino acids. The CDR3 protein is CASSPPPAVRALDGYTF. The CDR3 DNA reads as TGTGCCAGCAGTCCCCCCCCAGCCGTCAGGGCGTTAGATGGCTACACCTTC.

This clonotype was seen many times. This rearrangement joins TRBV11-2 to TRBJ2-7; D perhaps matches TRBD2 (7 bases). Germline V gene lookup returns CDR1 SGHAT and CDR2 FQNNGV. The CDR3 loop spans 14 amino acids. Trimming took 3 bases from V and 5 from J, leaving 14 bases between them. CDR3 in amino acids: CASSLGGGFDEQYF. CDR3 nucleotide sequence: TGTGCCAGCAGCTTGGGCGGGGGCTTCGACGAGCAGTACTTC. Full variable domain (outside the CDR3, taken from reference TRBV11-2 and TRBJ2-7): EAGVAQSPRYKIIEKRQSVAFWCNPISGHATLYWYQQILGQGPKLLIQFQNNGVVDDSQLPKDRFSAERLKGVDSTLKIQPAKLEDSAVYLCASSLGGGFDEQYFGPGTRLTVT.

This clonotype is labeled medium-sized. This chain connects TRBV6-1 to TRBJ2-5, with TRBD2 identical over 8 bases. CDR1 MNHNS and CDR2 SASEGT come from the germline V gene. V shed 6 bases and J 4 bases; nucleotides not matched to a gene: 7. There are 14 residues in the CDR3. The CDR3 DNA reads as TGTGCCAGCAGGAGAGCGGGGGCGGGAGAGACCCAGTACTTC. Amino acid sequence: CASRRAGAGETQYF.